The source of this T cell receptor (beta chain) is a study of T cell responses to AZD1222 COVID-19 vaccine. The trim removed 0 bases at V and 3 bases at J, leaving 13 bases unmatched. Per germline, CDR1 LGHDT and CDR2 YNNKEL (reference sequence). The CDR3 has 18 amino acids. Assay: immunoSEQ multiplex PCR; the TCRdb copy retains only in-frame clones and omits some. The sample has more than 80,000 clones, about 91% seen once; the top ten hold 28%. This receptor was obtained from an adult who received the AZD1222 COVID-19 vaccine. The sample here was peripheral blood, taken 28 days after the second AZD1222 dose. The chain has TRBV3-1 (or the pseudogene TRBV3-2) and TRBJ2-5; 7 bases are a match to TRBD2. In DNA, the CDR3 is TGTGCCAGCAGCCAAGATAACCTGGGGCTAGCGGAGGAAGAGACCCAGTACTTC. Translating gives CASSQDNLGLAEEETQYF.